Following are 5 T cell receptor beta chains from one sample sequenced in a study of T-cell memory formation after mild COVID-19. Each CDR3 protein gets one entry after TCRdb re-called the 5' RACE reads with MiXCR. The sample consists of hundreds of thousands of distinct CDR3 sequences, around 21% of them appearing once. Sequencing used PBMCs or a T cell subset sorted from them (not recorded which). The receptors derive from an adult woman who had mild COVID-19 (a few samples of this study predate the infection). Cell type and time point are not known.

The genes are TRBV7-6 and TRBJ2-1; TRBD1 matches at 7 bases. The CDR3 contains 16 residues. Germline loops: CDR1 SGHVS, CDR2 FNYEAQ. J was trimmed by 8 bases and V by 5 bases; bases with no gene match: 15. CDR3 sequence reads: CASSPRQGRLHDEQFF. CDR3 DNA: TGTGCCAGCAGCCCACGACAGGGAAGACTACACGATGAGCAGTTCTTC. Filled out from reference TRBV7-6 and TRBJ2-1, the complete variable domain reads GAGVSQSPRYKVTKRGQDVALRCDPISGHVSLYWYRQALGQGPEFLTYFNYEAQQDKSGLPNDRFSAERPEGSISTLTIQRTEQRDSAMYRCASSPRQGRLHDEQFFGPGTRLTVL.

The chain is built from TRBV7-9 and TRBJ2-1, with D unresolved. The CDR3 sequence is 13 residues long. Looked up from germline, CDR1 is SEHNR and CDR2 is FQNEAQ (reference sequence). With 5 bases removed from V and 7 bases from J, the gap between germline ends came to 12 bases. The CDR3 sequence is CASSHRSLNEQFF. In DNA form, the CDR3 reads TGTGCCAGCAGCCACCGATCCTTGAATGAGCAGTTCTTC.

This clonotype showed up just a few times. This chain joins TRBV3-1 and TRBJ2-7; 8 positions agree with TRBD2. The CDR3 spans 15 residues. Germline loops: CDR1 LGHDT, CDR2 YNNKEL (reference sequence). V gave up 6 bases and J gave up 1 base; unmatched junction bases: 8. The CDR3 DNA reads as TGTGCCAGCAGGGAAACTAGCGGAGCATCCTACGAGCAGTACTTC. Protein sequence: CASRETSGASYEQYF.

The chain employs TRBV7-9 and TRBJ2-1; no reliable D call. With 5 bases removed from V and 9 bases from J, the gap between germline ends came to 14 bases. The CDR3 is 13 amino acids. Germline V CDR1 and CDR2: SEHNR, FQNEAQ (reference sequence). For the CDR3, the DNA is TGTGCCAGCAGCCCAACTCTAGGAAGTGAGCAGTTCTTC. Protein product: CASSPTLGSEQFF.

The chain combines TRBV12-3 or TRBV12-4 with TRBJ1-1; D is unclear. The CDR3 loop spans 14 amino acids. With 11 bases removed from V and 5 bases from J, the gap between germline ends came to 21 bases. The CDR3 loop reads CACALETVLTEAFF. CDR3 coding DNA: TGTGCCTGTGCACTAGAGACCGTGTTGACTGAAGCTTTCTTT.